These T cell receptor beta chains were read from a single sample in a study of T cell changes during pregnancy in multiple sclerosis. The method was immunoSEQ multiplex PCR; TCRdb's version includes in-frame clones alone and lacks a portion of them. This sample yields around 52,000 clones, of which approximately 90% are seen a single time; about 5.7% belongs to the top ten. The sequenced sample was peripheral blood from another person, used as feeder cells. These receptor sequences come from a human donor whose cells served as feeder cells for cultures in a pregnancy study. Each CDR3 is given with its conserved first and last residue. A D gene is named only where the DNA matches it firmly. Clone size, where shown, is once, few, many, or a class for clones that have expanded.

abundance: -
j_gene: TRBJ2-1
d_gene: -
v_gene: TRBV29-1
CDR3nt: TGCAGCGTTGGATGGGGGGGCGATTACAATGAGCAGTTCTTC
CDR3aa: CSVGWGGDYNEQFF

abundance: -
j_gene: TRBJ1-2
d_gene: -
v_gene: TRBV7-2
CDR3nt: TGTGCCAGCAGCTCCTGGGGAGTCTTTAACTATGGCTACACCTTC
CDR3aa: CASSSWGVFNYGYTF

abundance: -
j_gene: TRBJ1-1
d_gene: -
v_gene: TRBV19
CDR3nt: TGTGCCAGTAGTATTTGGGCCCGGAGCATGAACACTGAAGCTTTCTTT
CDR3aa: CASSIWARSMNTEAFF

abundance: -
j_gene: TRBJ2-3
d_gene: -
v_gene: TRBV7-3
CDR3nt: TGTGCCAGCAGCTTAACATGGGCGGATACGCAGTATTTT
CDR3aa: CASSLTWADTQYF

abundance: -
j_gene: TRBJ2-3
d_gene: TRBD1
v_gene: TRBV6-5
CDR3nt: TGTGCCAGCAGTCTACAGGGGAGTTGGCCAGATACGCAGTATTTT
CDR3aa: CASSLQGSWPDTQYF

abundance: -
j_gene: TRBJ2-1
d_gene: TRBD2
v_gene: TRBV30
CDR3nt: TGTGCCTGGAGCCCTAGCGGGATTGCCGATGAGCAGTTCTTC
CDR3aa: CAWSPSGIADEQFF

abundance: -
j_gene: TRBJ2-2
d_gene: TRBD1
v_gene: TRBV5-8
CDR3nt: TGTGCCAGCAGCACGGGACAGATCAACACCGGGGAGCTGTTTTTT
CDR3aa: CASSTGQINTGELFF

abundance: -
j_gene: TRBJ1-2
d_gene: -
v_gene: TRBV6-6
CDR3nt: TGTGCCAGCAGTTGGGGGGCAGGAAACTATGGCTACACCTTC
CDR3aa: CASSWGAGNYGYTF

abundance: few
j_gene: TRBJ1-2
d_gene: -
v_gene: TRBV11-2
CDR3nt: TGTGCCAGCAGCTTAGTGAGCTATGGCTACACCTTC
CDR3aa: CASSLVSYGYTF

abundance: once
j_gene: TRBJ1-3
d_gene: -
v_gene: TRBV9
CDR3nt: TGTGCCAGCAGCGTAGGGTCGATCTCTGGAAACACCATATATTTT
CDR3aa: CASSVGSISGNTIYF

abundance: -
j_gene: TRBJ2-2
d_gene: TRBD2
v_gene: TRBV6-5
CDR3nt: TGTGCCAGCAGTTATGGTGCGGGGGGGCAGACCGGGGAGCTGTTTTTT
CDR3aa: CASSYGAGGQTGELFF

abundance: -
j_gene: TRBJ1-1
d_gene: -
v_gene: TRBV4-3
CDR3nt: TGCGCCAGCAGCCAGGGGGCGGGTAAAGCTTTCTTT
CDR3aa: CASSQGAGKAFF

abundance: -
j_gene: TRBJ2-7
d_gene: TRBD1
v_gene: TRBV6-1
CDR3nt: TGTGCCAGCAGCAAAGCCGGGACAGAAGCCTACGGGGTATACTTC
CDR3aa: CASSKAGTEAYGVYF

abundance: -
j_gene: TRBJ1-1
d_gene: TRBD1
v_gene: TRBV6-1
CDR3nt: TGTGCCAGCAGCCGGGACAGGGCAAAGAACACTGAAGCTTTCTTT
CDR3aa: CASSRDRAKNTEAFF

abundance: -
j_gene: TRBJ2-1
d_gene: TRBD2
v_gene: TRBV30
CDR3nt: TGTGCCTGGAGTCGGGACGGACTAGCCCTCTCCTACAATGAGCAGTTCTTC
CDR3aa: CAWSRDGLALSYNEQFF

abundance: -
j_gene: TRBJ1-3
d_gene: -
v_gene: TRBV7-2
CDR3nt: TGTGCCAGCAGCTTACAGGGGTGGGGAAACACCATATATTTT
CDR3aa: CASSLQGWGNTIYF